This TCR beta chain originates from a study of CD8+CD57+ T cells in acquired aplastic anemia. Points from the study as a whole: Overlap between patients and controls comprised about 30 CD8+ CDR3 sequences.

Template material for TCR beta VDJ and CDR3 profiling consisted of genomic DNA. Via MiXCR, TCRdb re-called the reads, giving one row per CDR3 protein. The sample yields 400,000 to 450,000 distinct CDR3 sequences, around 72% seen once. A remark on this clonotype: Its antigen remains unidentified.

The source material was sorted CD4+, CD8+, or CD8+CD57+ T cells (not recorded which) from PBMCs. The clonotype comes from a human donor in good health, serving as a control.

This CDR3 reads CASSLGWGNTEAFF. Here the CDR3 DNA reads TGTGCCAGCAGCCTAGGCTGGGGGAACACTGAAGCTTTCTTT. The J gene is TRBJ1-1, the V gene TRBV5-6, with D unresolved. V was pared by 4 bases and J by 1 base, with 11 bases between. The germline gives CDR1 SGHDT, CDR2 YYEEEE. The CDR3 contains 14 residues.